These T cell receptor beta chains were read from a single sample in a study of T cell responses to AZD1222 COVID-19 vaccine. The assay was immunoSEQ multiplex PCR, and TCRdb's table has in-frame clones only and misses some. In the table there are about 49,000 clones, 70% to 85% of which are singletons. Sequences were derived from peripheral blood, sampled on day 0 of MenACWY control vaccination. Receptors originate from an adult in good health. CDR3s include the opening cysteine and the closing phenylalanine or tryptophan. The D gene is left open where the match is weak. The size of a clone is reported for some rows only, either as once, few or many, or as a class for expanded clones.

cdr3_aa	cdr3_nt	v_call	j_call	clone_size	d_call
CASSLYGTDSGNTIYF	TGTGCCAGCAGTTTATACGGGACGGATTCTGGAAACACCATATATTTT	TRBV27	TRBJ1-3	-	-
CASSLGDSSVAPLHF	TGTGCCAGCAGCTTAGGGGACAGTTCAGTGGCACCCCTCCACTTT	TRBV7-9	TRBJ1-6	-	TRBD1
CASSRNSGNTIYF	TGTGCCAGCAGCCGGAACTCTGGAAACACCATATATTTT	TRBV3-1/TRBV3-2	TRBJ1-3	-	-
CASSLRTEAFF	TGTGCCAGCAGTTTACGCACTGAAGCTTTCTTT	TRBV28	TRBJ1-1	-	-
CATSSGQAKNIQYF	TGTGCCACCTCTAGCGGCCAAGCCAAAAACATTCAGTACTTC	TRBV10-3	TRBJ2-4	few	TRBD2
CASSIVLGGVDQPQHF	TGTGCCAGTAGTATAGTGCTGGGAGGGGTTGATCAGCCCCAGCATTTT	TRBV19	TRBJ1-5	-	-
CASSYSNGRGLIQPQHF	TGTGCCAGCAGTTACTCCAACGGACGGGGGCTTATCCAGCCCCAGCATTTT	TRBV6-2/TRBV6-3	TRBJ1-5	-	-
CASSSAGLADNEQFF	TGTGCCAGCTCGTCTGCCGGACTAGCGGACAATGAGCAGTTCTTC	TRBV18	TRBJ2-1	-	TRBD2
CAWTHGTGAGPQHF	TGTGCCTGGACCCACGGGACAGGGGCCGGGCCCCAGCATTTT	TRBV30	TRBJ1-5	-	TRBD1
CASSIVSGATFQETQYF	TGTGCCAGTAGTATTGTATCGGGGGCGACCTTCCAAGAGACCCAGTACTTC	TRBV19	TRBJ2-5	-	-
CASSPPLGELFF	TGTGCCAGCAGCCCCCCTTTAGGGGAGCTGTTTTTT	TRBV7-9	TRBJ2-2	large	-
CASVREHEQFF	TGTGCCAGTGTAAGGGAACATGAGCAGTTCTTC	TRBV28	TRBJ2-1	-	-
CASSRGPGPDTQYF	TGTGCCAGCAGCCGTGGGCCAGGCCCAGATACGCAGTATTTT	TRBV7-2	TRBJ2-3	-	-
CASRQGPQETQYF	TGTGCCAGTAGGCAGGGTCCCCAAGAGACCCAGTACTTC	TRBV19	TRBJ2-5	-	-
CASSLSADNYGYTF	TGTGCCAGCAGCTTAAGCGCAGATAACTATGGCTACACCTTC	TRBV7-9	TRBJ1-2	-	-
CASSEPHREAFF	TGCGCCAGCAGTGAGCCACACAGGGAAGCTTTCTTT	TRBV10-2	TRBJ1-1	-	-
CASSESWGNGEQFF	TGCGCCAGCAGTGAGTCATGGGGGAATGGTGAGCAGTTCTTC	TRBV10-2	TRBJ2-1	-	-
CASSEGRSYNEQFF	TGTGCCAGCAGTGAAGGGAGATCCTACAATGAGCAGTTCTTC	TRBV6-4	TRBJ2-1	-	-
CASSTRKGALWNEQFF	TGTGCCAGCAGCACCAGGAAGGGGGCCTTATGGAATGAGCAGTTCTTC	TRBV3-1/TRBV3-2	TRBJ2-1	-	TRBD1
CASSWDVAGGNTGELFF	TGCGCCAGCAGCTGGGATGTAGCGGGGGGAAACACCGGGGAGCTGTTTTTT	TRBV5-1	TRBJ2-2	-	TRBD2
CASSLRFEQFF	TGTGCCAGCAGTTTACGGTTTGAGCAGTTCTTC	TRBV12-3/TRBV12-4	TRBJ2-1	-	-
CASGTYGYTF	TGTGCTAGTGGTACCTATGGCTACACCTTC	TRBV12-5	TRBJ1-2	-	-
CASSPDGGHNSPLHF	TGTGCCAGCAGCCCGGACGGTGGGCATAATTCACCCCTCCACTTT	TRBV5-4	TRBJ1-6	-	-
CASSQGEGAFIAKNIQYF	TGCGCCAGCAGCCAAGGCGAGGGGGCTTTTATAGCCAAAAACATTCAGTACTTC	TRBV4-1	TRBJ2-4	-	TRBD1
CASRRTYNEQFF	TGCGCCAGCAGACGGACCTACAATGAGCAGTTCTTC	TRBV5-1	TRBJ2-1	once	-
CASKGRGYGYTF	TGTGCCAGCAAGGGCAGGGGCTATGGCTACACCTTC	TRBV6-5	TRBJ1-2	-	-
CASRLQDSSYTF	TGTGCCAGCAGACTACAGGACAGTAGCTACACCTTC	TRBV12-3/TRBV12-4	TRBJ1-2	-	-
CASSLTGVVGYGYTF	TGCGCCAGCAGCTTGACAGGGGTTGTTGGCTATGGCTACACCTTC	TRBV5-1	TRBJ1-2	few	TRBD1
CASSIRGANEKLFF	TGCGCCAGCAGCATACGGGGGGCTAATGAAAAACTGTTTTTT	TRBV5-1	TRBJ1-4	-	-
CASSLEGANYQPQHF	TGCGCCAGCAGCTTAGAGGGGGCGAACTATCAGCCCCAGCATTTT	TRBV5-1	TRBJ1-5	-	TRBD1
CASSLLTGETDTQYF	TGTGCCAGCAGCTTATTGACAGGGGAGACAGATACGCAGTATTTT	TRBV7-9	TRBJ2-3	-	TRBD1
CASSQTQGRANTEAFF	TGCGCCAGCAGCCAGACCCAAGGACGGGCGAACACTGAAGCTTTCTTT	TRBV5-1	TRBJ1-1	-	-
CASSTGQISGNTIYF	TGTGCCAGCAGCACGGGACAAATCTCTGGAAACACCATATATTTT	TRBV7-9	TRBJ1-3	-	-
CASSVVLAGWNEQFF	TGTGCCAGCAGCGTCGTACTAGCGGGCTGGAATGAGCAGTTCTTC	TRBV9	TRBJ2-1	-	TRBD2
CASSDRTSGRGEQYF	TGTGCCAGCAGCGACCGGACTAGCGGGAGAGGTGAGCAGTACTTC	TRBV7-8	TRBJ2-7	-	TRBD2
CASSQGRFEGVTQYF	TGCGCCAGCAGCCAAGGGCGTTTCGAGGGGGTTACGCAGTATTTT	TRBV4-1	TRBJ2-3	-	-
CASSRLAGGEQYF	TGTGCCAGCAGCAGACTAGCGGGAGGAGAGCAGTACTTC	TRBV6-5	TRBJ2-7	-	TRBD2
CSARGGTGELFF	TGCAGCGCTAGGGGAGGGACCGGGGAGCTGTTTTTT	TRBV29-1	TRBJ2-2	-	TRBD2